Listed below are T cell receptor beta chains from one sample, sequenced in a study of T-cell memory formation after mild COVID-19. TCRdb passed the 5' RACE reads through MiXCR, listing each CDR3 protein once. There are 150,000 to 200,000 distinct CDR3 sequences in the sample; around 10% occur only once, and roughly 3.8% lies in the top ten. The sequenced sample consisted of PBMCs or a T cell subset sorted from them (not recorded which). These TCRs come from a man younger than 30 who had mild COVID-19 (a few samples of this study predate the infection). Cell type and time point are not known. CDR3s include the opening cysteine and the closing phenylalanine or tryptophan.

j_call | v_call | cdr3_aa
TRBJ2-1 | TRBV5-1 | CASSLGTGRGVYEQFF
TRBJ2-2 | TRBV5-6 | CASSRGGPGELFF
TRBJ2-3 | TRBV12-3/TRBV12-4 | CASSFDLQDTQYF
TRBJ1-2 | TRBV18 | CASSQGEFGYTF
TRBJ1-3 | TRBV5-6 | CASSSTGSSGNNIYF
TRBJ2-7 | TRBV7-9 | CASSHPGQGFHEQYF
TRBJ1-2 | TRBV7-9 | CASSDPPTGNYGYTF
TRBJ2-6 | TRBV7-3 | CASSRPGGSGANVLTF
TRBJ2-7 | TRBV6-5 | CASSYSDRGSYEQYF
TRBJ2-1 | TRBV23-1 | CASSQSQGGEQFF
TRBJ2-5 | TRBV6-5 | CASSKFGGQETQYF
TRBJ2-6 | TRBV4-1 | CASSQEGTGLISGANVLTF
TRBJ2-2 | TRBV7-2 | CASSSYLGANTGELFF
TRBJ2-5 | TRBV7-2 | CASSFGSTSQETQYF
TRBJ2-5 | TRBV5-1 | CASSRPPGLADQETQYF
TRBJ2-1 | TRBV5-1 | CASSGSGDRGLEQFF
TRBJ2-7 | TRBV5-1 | CASSLATAQGAYEQYF
TRBJ1-1 | TRBV20-1 | CSARDRVTEAFF
TRBJ2-3 | TRBV7-2 | CASSPVDSTDTQYF
TRBJ1-1 | TRBV30 | CAWKRLGSTEAFF
TRBJ2-1 | TRBV6-2/TRBV6-3 | CASSLAGVRGNEQFF
TRBJ1-1 | TRBV5-6 | CASSSLRQGAWTEAFF
TRBJ1-2 | TRBV5-1 | CASSLRTVDGYTF
TRBJ1-4 | TRBV10-3 | CAISETRDRNEKLFF
TRBJ1-1 | TRBV20-1 | CSASAPEGPTEAFF
TRBJ2-3 | TRBV6-5 | CASRPLYSDTQYF
TRBJ2-5 | TRBV5-1 | CASSLAGQGQETQYF
TRBJ2-2 | TRBV7-3 | CASSLQPGAGELFF
TRBJ2-3 | TRBV5-1 | CASSLVGAGEDTQYF
TRBJ1-1 | TRBV29-1 | CSGQGGGGAAFF
TRBJ2-1 | TRBV18 | CASSPPGSRHEQFF
TRBJ2-3 | TRBV14 | CASSQPRGGPIGTDTQYF
TRBJ2-7 | TRBV3-1 | CASSHRDLREQYF
TRBJ2-5 | TRBV6-2/TRBV6-3 | CASRQETQYF
TRBJ2-5 | TRBV14 | CASSQPLAGRLMETQYF
TRBJ1-2 | TRBV7-2 | CASSSQSYGYTF
TRBJ1-1 | TRBV6-2/TRBV6-3 | CASSYPGSSGEAFF
TRBJ2-7 | TRBV5-1 | CASSLRLAGASSYEQYF
TRBJ2-5 | TRBV10-3 | CAISEELVQETQYF
TRBJ1-1 | TRBV29-1 | CSVAPAGNAEAFF
TRBJ1-2 | TRBV11-2 | CASSLEGRGYTF
TRBJ2-3 | TRBV5-1 | CASSLGGAPTDTQYF
TRBJ1-2 | TRBV6-6 | CASSYQPTGTAYGYTF
TRBJ1-6 | TRBV18 | CASSLTGTGNIGSPLHF
TRBJ2-1 | TRBV9 | CASTPQGAYNEQFF
TRBJ2-5 | TRBV20-1 | CSAPSRHGQETQYF
TRBJ1-2 | TRBV11-2 | CASRWNRGGGYTF
TRBJ1-1 | TRBV18 | CASSPYTDGTVSEAFF
TRBJ2-2 | TRBV2 | CASRSQGMTGELFF
TRBJ2-1 | TRBV19 | CASSANLGRSGEQFF
TRBJ2-3 | TRBV6-2/TRBV6-3 | CASSRDFRGLTDTQYF
TRBJ2-3 | TRBV28 | CASSGITDTQYF
TRBJ1-1 | TRBV6-5 | CASSYSRGAGEAFF